These 5 T cell receptor beta chains came from one sample sequenced in a study of Graves' ophthalmopathy and Graves' hyperthyroidism (dated by TCRdb to the late 2010s). The sequencer listed for this sample is Illumina HiSeq 2000. TCR beta CDR3 regions were amplified from RNA transcripts for repertoire sequencing. A first-round RT-PCR used HTBI primers with the Qiagen OneStep RT-PCR kit, followed by a second-round multiplex PCR, size selection and purification. TCRdb reran the public reads through fastp at Q25 and MiXCR, keeping productive beta chains. Duplicate CDR3 protein sequences are folded into a single record with the most common DNA and genes. The sample table lists 400,000 to 500,000 distinct CDR3 sequences, roughly 21% of them with a count of one. Under 3% of the sample is held by the ten biggest clonotypes. Sequencing input: peripheral blood. The receptors shown here come from a young woman with stable Graves' hyperthyroidism. Donor details come from another sample of the same person, matched by shared clones.

This clonotype occurred many times. The chain recombines TRBV12-3 or TRBV12-4 with TRBJ2-5; the D gene could be TRBD1 or TRBD2 (6 bases each). Trimming cost V 5 bases and J 7 bases, with 17 bases left between them. The CDR3 contains 14 residues. Here the CDR3 reads CASSPSRGRGTQYF. The CDR3 nucleotides read TGTGCCAGCAGTCCCTCGCGGGGCAGGGGGACCCAGTACTTC.

This clonotype was recorded a few times. The chain employs TRBV12-3 or TRBV12-4 and TRBJ1-5; perhaps TRBD1 as D (5 bases). The CDR3 sequence is 14 residues long. The V gene lost 5 bases and the J gene lost 7 bases, with 15 bases spanning the gap. The CDR3 reads CASSPGPRGQPQHF. The CDR3 DNA reads TGTGCCAGCAGTCCCGGGCCTAGGGGACAGCCCCAGCATTTT.

At least ten counts were recorded for this clonotype. The final CDR3 position lacks the conserved phenylalanine or tryptophan, pointing to a likely read error. The chain uses TRBV6-1 and TRBJ2-7; the D gene could be TRBD1 or TRBD2 (5 bases each). Germline-derived CDR1 and CDR2 are MNHNS and SASEGT. This CDR3 comprises 15 residues. V gave up 6 bases and J gave up 3 bases, with 18 bases separating them. CDR3 residues: CASRQFPGTNYEQYL. The CDR3 DNA is TGTGCCAGCAGACAGTTTCCCGGGACCAACTACGAGCAGTACCTC.

This clonotype was observed a handful of times. The J gene is TRBJ2-7, the V gene TRBV12-3 or TRBV12-4; 10 bases are shared with TRBD2. J lost 0 bases, V lost 5 bases, and 7 bases had no gene match. The CDR3 runs to 16 residues. The CDR3 reads CASSPLAGDISYEQYF. CDR3 in DNA: TGTGCCAGCAGTCCCCTAGCGGGGGATATCTCCTACGAGCAGTACTTC.

This clonotype was counted a few times. The chain is built from TRBV4-1 and TRBJ2-7; 9 nucleotides align to TRBD2. The V gene's germline CDR1 is MGHRA and CDR2 YSYEKL. This CDR3 comprises 15 residues. The J segment lost 4 bases and the V segment lost 2 bases, leaving 6 bases of the junction unmatched. The CDR3 DNA reads as TGCGCCAGCAGCCAATCTAGCGGGATGGGTTACGAGCAGTACTTC. Its protein product is CASSQSSGMGYEQYF.